This entry lists 5 T cell receptor beta chains sequenced from one sample in a study of blood T cell repertoires in COVID-19. Here immunoSEQ multiplex PCR was the method, and the copy in TCRdb shows in-frame clones only, minus some. The table lists 97,000 or so clones, 81% of them singletons, with 3.5% to 5% in the top ten. Sequencing input: peripheral blood. The receptor source for this set is a man aged 55 to 70 with acute or convalescent COVID-19.

In this sample, this clone turned up a few times. V gene TRBV5-1 combines with J gene TRBJ2-5, with TRBD2 matching 7 bases. In germline, CDR1 is SGHRS, CDR2 YFSETQ. The CDR3 totals 15 residues. V lost 2 bases to trimming and J lost 5 bases; unmatched junction nucleotides: 9. The CDR3 DNA reads TGCGCCAGCAGCTTAAGCGGGGCACAAGGGGAGACCCAGTACTTC. This codes for CASSLSGAQGETQYF.

V is TRBV6-2 or TRBV6-3 and J is TRBJ1-2; no clear D. V was shortened by 6 bases and J by 4 bases, with 6 bases between the two germline ends. Germline CDR1 is MNHEY and CDR2 is SVGEGT. The length of the CDR3 is 11 residues. CDR3: CASSVGYGYTF. CDR3 nucleotide sequence: TGTGCCAGCAGCGTCGGCTATGGCTACACCTTC.

The V gene is TRBV10-3, the J gene TRBJ2-5, with 8 bases that match TRBD1. This CDR3 is 16 amino acids long. V shed 4 bases and J 2 bases; nucleotides not matched to a gene: 9. CDR1 and CDR2 (germline): ENHRY, SYGVKD. The CDR3 DNA is TGTGCCATCAGTGTAGGACAGGGCCTGGGGCAAGAGACCCAGTACTTC. Its translation is CAISVGQGLGQETQYF.

The chain links TRBV9 to TRBJ1-6, with D unclear. The V and J ends lost 1 base and 3 bases respectively, with 5 bases between them. The CDR3 runs to 14 residues. From germline, CDR1 is SGDLS and CDR2 YYNGEE. CDR3 sequence reads: CASSVQDYNSPLHF. In DNA, the CDR3 is TGTGCCAGCAGCGTACAGGACTATAATTCACCCCTCCACTTT.

The rearrangement joins TRBV6-2 or TRBV6-3 to TRBJ2-7, with unresolved D. CDR1 and CDR2 from the germline V gene are MNHEY and SVGEGT. Trimming took off 0 bases at V and 6 bases at J, with 6 bases between the two ends. CDR3 length: 12 amino acids. CDR3 loop: CASSYSLGEQYV. The CDR3 nucleotides are TGTGCCAGCAGTTACTCGCTAGGCGAGCAGTACGTC.